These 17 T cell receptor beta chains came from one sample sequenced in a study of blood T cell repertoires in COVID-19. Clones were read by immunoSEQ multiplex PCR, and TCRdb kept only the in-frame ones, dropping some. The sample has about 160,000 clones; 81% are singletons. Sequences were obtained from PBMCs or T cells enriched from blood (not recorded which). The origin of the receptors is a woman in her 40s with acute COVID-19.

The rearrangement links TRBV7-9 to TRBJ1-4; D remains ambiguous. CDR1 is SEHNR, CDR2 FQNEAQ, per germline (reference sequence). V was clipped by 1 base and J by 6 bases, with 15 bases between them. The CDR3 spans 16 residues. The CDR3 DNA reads TGTGCCAGCAGCTTAGGACCCATGGGGAGAGATGAAAAACTGTTTTTT. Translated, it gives CASSLGPMGRDEKLFF.

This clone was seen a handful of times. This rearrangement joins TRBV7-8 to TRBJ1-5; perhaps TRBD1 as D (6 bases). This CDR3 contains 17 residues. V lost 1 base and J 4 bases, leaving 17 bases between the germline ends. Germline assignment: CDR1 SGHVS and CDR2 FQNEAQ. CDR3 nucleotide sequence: TGTGCCAGCAGCTTAGAATCTTTGGGGGCTAGGAATCAGCCCCAGCATTTT. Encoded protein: CASSLESLGARNQPQHF.

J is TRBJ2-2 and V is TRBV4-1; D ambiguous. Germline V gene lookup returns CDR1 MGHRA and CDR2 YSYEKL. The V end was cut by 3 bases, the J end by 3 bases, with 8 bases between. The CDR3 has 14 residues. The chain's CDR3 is CASSQTVYTGELFF. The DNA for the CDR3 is TGCGCCAGCAGCCAGACTGTGTACACCGGGGAGCTGTTTTTT.

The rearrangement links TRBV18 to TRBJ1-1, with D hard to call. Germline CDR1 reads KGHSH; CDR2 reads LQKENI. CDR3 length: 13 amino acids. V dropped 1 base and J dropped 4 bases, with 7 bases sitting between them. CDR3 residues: CASSPLLGTEAFF. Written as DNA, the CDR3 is TGTGCCAGCTCACCACTACTCGGCACTGAAGCTTTCTTT.

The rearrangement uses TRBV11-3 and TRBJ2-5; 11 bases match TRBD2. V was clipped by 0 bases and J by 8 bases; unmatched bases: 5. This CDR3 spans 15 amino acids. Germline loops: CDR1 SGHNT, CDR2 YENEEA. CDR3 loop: CASSLEGLAGGTQYF. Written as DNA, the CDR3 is TGTGCCAGCAGCTTAGAGGGTCTAGCGGGAGGAACCCAGTACTTC.

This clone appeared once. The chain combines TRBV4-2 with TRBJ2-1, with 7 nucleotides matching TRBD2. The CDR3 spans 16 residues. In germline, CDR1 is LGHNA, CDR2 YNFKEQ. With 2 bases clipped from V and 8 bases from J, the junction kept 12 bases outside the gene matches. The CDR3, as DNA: TGTGCCAGCAGCCAATTTACCAGCGGGATTAGAGATGAGCAGTTCTTC. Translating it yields CASSQFTSGIRDEQFF.

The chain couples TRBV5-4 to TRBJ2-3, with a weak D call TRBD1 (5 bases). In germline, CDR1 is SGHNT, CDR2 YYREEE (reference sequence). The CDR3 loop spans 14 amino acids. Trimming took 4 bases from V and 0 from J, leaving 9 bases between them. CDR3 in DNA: TGTGCCAGCAGCGCGGACACGAGCACAGATACGCAGTATTTT. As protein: CASSADTSTDTQYF.

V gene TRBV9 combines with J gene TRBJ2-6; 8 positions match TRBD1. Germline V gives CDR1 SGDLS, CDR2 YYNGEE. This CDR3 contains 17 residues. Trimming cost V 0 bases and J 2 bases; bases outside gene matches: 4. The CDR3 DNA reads TGTGCCAGCAGCGTAGGTCAGGGGGCGCCTGGGGCCAACGTCCTGACTTTC. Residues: CASSVGQGAPGANVLTF. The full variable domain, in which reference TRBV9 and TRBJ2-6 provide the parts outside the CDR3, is DSGVTQTPKHLITATGQRVTLRCSPRSGDLSVYWYQQSLDQGLQFLIQYYNGEERAKGNILERFSAQQFPDLHSELNLSSLELGDSALYFCASSVGQGAPGANVLTFGAGSRLTVL.

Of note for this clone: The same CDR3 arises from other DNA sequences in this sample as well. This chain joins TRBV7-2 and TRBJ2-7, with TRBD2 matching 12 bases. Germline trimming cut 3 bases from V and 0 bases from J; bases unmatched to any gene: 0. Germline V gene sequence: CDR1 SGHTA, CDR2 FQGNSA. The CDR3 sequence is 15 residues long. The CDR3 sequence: CASSLGLAGSYEQYF. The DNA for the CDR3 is TGTGCCAGCAGCTTGGGACTAGCGGGCTCCTACGAGCAGTACTTC.

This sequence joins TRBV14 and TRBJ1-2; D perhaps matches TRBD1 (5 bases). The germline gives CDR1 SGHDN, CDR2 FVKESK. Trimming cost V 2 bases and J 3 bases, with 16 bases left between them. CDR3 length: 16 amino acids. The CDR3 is CASSQSLRGGYYGYTF. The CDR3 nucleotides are TGTGCCAGCAGCCAATCTCTGAGGGGAGGGTACTATGGCTACACCTTC.

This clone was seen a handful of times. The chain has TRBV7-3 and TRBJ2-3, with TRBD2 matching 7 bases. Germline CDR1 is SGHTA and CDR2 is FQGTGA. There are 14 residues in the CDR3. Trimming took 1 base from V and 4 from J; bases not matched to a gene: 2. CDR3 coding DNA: TGTGCCAGCAGCTTAATGGGGAGGGCAGATACGCAGTATTTT. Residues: CASSLMGRADTQYF. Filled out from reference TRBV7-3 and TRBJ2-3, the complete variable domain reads GAGVSQTPSNKVTEKGKYVELRCDPISGHTALYWYRQSLGQGPEFLIYFQGTGAADDSGLPNDRFFAVRPEGSVSTLKIQRTERGDSAVYLCASSLMGRADTQYFGPGTRLTVL.

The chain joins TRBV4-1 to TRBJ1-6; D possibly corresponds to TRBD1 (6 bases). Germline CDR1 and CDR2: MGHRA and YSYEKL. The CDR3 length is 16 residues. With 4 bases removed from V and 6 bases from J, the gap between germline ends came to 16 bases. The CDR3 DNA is TGCGCCAGCAGCCTCTCCCAGGGGTACCCTAATTCACCCCTCCACTTT. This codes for CASSLSQGYPNSPLHF.

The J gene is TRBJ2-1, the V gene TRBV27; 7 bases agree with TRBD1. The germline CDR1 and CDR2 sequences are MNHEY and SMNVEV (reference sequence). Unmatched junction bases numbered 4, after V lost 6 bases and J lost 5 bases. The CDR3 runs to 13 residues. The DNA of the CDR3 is TGTGCCAGCAGACTGACAGGGAACAATGAGCAGTTCTTC. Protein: CASRLTGNNEQFF.

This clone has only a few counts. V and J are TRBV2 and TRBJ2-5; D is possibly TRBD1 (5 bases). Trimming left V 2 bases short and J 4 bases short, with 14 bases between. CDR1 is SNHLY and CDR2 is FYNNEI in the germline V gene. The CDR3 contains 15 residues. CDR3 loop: CASSEQGWYGETQYF. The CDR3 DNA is TGTGCCAGCAGTGAACAGGGTTGGTACGGAGAGACCCAGTACTTC.

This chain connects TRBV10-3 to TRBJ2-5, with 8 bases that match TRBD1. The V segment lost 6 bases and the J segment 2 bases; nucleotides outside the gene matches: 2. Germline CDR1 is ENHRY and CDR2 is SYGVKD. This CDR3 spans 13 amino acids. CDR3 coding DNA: TGTGCCATCAGCAGACAGGGGCAAGAGACCCAGTACTTC. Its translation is CAISRQGQETQYF.

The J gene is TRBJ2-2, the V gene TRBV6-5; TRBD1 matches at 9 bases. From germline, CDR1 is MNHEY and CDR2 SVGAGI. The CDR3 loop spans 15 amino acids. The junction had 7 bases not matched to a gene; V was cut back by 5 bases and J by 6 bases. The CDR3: CASSIRDRAAGELFF. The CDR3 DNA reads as TGTGCCAGCAGTATCCGGGACAGGGCGGCCGGGGAGCTGTTTTTT.

The CDR3 is CAWSGQGEQYF. The CDR3 region has the DNA TGTGCCTGGTCAGGGCAGGGCGAGCAGTACTTC. The V call is TRBV30, the J call TRBJ2-7; the D gene is possibly TRBD1 (5 bases). CDR3 size: 11 residues. V lost 5 bases and J lost 6, with 11 bases in between. CDR1 GTSNPN and CDR2 SVGIG come from the germline V gene (reference sequence).